This T cell receptor (beta chain) was recovered during a study of beta chain features in type 1 diabetes. Study results and caveats: The VDJ junctions of type 1 diabetes patients carried fewer insertions and more deletions.

This CDR3 contains 15 residues. CDR1 and CDR2 from the germline V gene are KGHSH and LQKENI. Trimming took off 4 bases at V and 3 bases at J, with 16 bases between the two ends. Regarding this clone: Its antigen is undetermined.

Donors underwent one heparinised blood draw, roughly 110 mL on average. Post-sort purity exceeded 95% for all sorted populations. The whole isolated RNA underwent reverse transcription, so sequencing captured expressed TCRB transcripts. Some clones are missing from TCRdb's copy, which holds only in-frame ones; the method was immunoSEQ multiplex PCR. The sample lists 680,000 or so clones; roughly a sixth were seen once. The source material was naive CD4+ T cells from blood. The chain recombines TRBV18 with TRBJ2-7; weak D call: TRBD1 (5 bases). The receptor was isolated from a man aged 18 to 30 in good health. This CDR3 reads CASSRTGVPSYEQYF. CDR3 sequence (DNA): TGTGCCAGCTCACGTACAGGAGTGCCTAGCTACGAGCAGTACTTC.